The 9 T cell receptor beta chains reported below all come from one sample, sequenced in a study of blood T cells in healthy people across ages. It was with a sample-barcoded 5' primer and a J-beta primer mix that a second PCR of about 6 to 12 cycles was run. TCRdb analysed the 5' RACE reads with MiXCR anew, one entry per CDR3 protein. The sample has about a million distinct CDR3 sequences; 45% to 50% are singletons. Source material: blood. The receptors derive from a man aged 30 to 45 in good health.

This chain connects TRBV4-2 to TRBJ1-1; 9 nucleotides match TRBD1. V was clipped by 3 bases and J by 5 bases; unmatched bases: 16. Germline values: CDR1 LGHNA, CDR2 YNFKEQ. The CDR3 sequence is 18 residues long. The CDR3 DNA is TGTGCCAGCAGCCAGGGGGACACCGGGACAGGGCCGGAGACTGAAGCTTTCTTT. Translating it yields CASSQGDTGTGPETEAFF.

CDR3 nucleotide sequence: TGTGCCAGCAGCCGTCGGACAGGATCTAAGAAAGAGACCCAGTACTTC. It codes for CASSRRTGSKKETQYF. The chain recombines TRBV6-5 with TRBJ2-7; TRBD1 matches at 7 bases. With the DNA end fitting TRBJ2-5 better, the J assignment may be wrong. The CDR3 length is 16 residues. CDR1 is MNHEY and CDR2 is SVGAGI in the germline V gene.

This clonotype came up a few times. The CDR3 DNA reads TGTGCCAGCTCGTCCGGGACAGGGGGGAACACTGAAGCTTTCTTT. Protein product: CASSSGTGGNTEAFF. J is TRBJ1-1 and V is TRBV18; 11 bases are a match to TRBD1. The CDR3 loop spans 15 amino acids. V was clipped by 6 bases and J by 1 base; unmatched bases: 4. Germline CDR1 KGHSH, CDR2 LQKENI.

V gene TRBV3-1 combines with J gene TRBJ2-5; perhaps D is TRBD1 or TRBD2 (5 bases each). The J call is uncertain, as TRBJ2-4 better fits the DNA end. Germline V gene sequence: CDR1 LGHDT, CDR2 YNNKEL (reference sequence). This CDR3 contains 19 residues. DNA for the CDR3: TGTGCCAGCAGCCAAGATAAGGGGCGTCAGCCGGGGGCCAAAAACATTCAGTACTTC. Its protein product is CASSQDKGRQPGAKNIQYF.

The chain links TRBV11-3 to TRBJ2-3, with TRBD1 matching 9 bases. The V gene end was trimmed by 2 bases and the J gene end by 1 base; junction bases not matched to a gene: 10. Germline V gene sequence: CDR1 SGHNT, CDR2 YENEEA. The CDR3 loop spans 18 amino acids. The CDR3 DNA sequence: TGTGCCAGCAGCTTATTTGGGCCGGGGACAGGGCGCACAGATACGCAGTATTTT. This translates into CASSLFGPGTGRTDTQYF.

V is TRBV6-5 and J is TRBJ1-4; 9 nucleotides line up with TRBD1. Germline V gene sequence: CDR1 MNHEY, CDR2 SVGAGI. The ends lost 7 bases at V and 11 bases at J; junction bases unmatched: 8. This CDR3 spans 13 amino acids. CDR3: CASTQGTGMKLFF. The CDR3 DNA follows: TGTGCCAGCACTCAAGGGACAGGGATGAAACTGTTTTTT.

This clonotype was seen just once. J is TRBJ1-2 and V is TRBV4-1; TRBD1 matches at 11 bases. The CDR3 has 15 residues. Germline CDR1 and CDR2: MGHRA and YSYEKL. Losses at the gene ends were 4 bases for V and 10 bases for J; bases not matched to a gene: 11. The CDR3 nucleotides read TGCGCCAGCAGCCTCCGTGGACAGGGGGCGGACGACTACACCTTC. Residues: CASSLRGQGADDYTF.

Details on this clonotype: A much larger clone sits a single nucleotide away, making a read error possible. This sequence joins TRBV12-3 or TRBV12-4 and TRBJ1-5; 7 positions match TRBD1. The J segment lost 0 bases and the V segment lost 6 bases, leaving 5 bases of the junction unmatched. The CDR3 covers 15 residues. CDR3: CASRPGQYSNQPQHF. In DNA, the CDR3 is TGTGCCAGCAGACCGGGACAGTATAGCAATCAGCCCCAGCATTTT.

This chain uses TRBV6-2 or TRBV6-3 with TRBJ2-3; D is unclear. The CDR3 is made up of 14 amino acids. In germline, CDR1 is MNHEY, CDR2 SVGEGT. Between the trimmed V and J ends, which lost 5 bases and 4 bases, there was a span of 13 bases. The CDR3 region has the DNA TGTGCCAGCAGTACCCCGTTTGGAGCAGATACGCAGTATTTT. It translates to CASSTPFGADTQYF.